This T cell receptor (beta chain) originates from a study of cytomegalovirus exposure and HLA in healthy donors. Whole-study findings and limits: The authors enumerated over 150 TCR beta chains as linked to cytomegalovirus. Common viral pathogens seemed, in a later analysis, to connect with several of the most significant clusters.

13 Jbeta primers and 60 Vbeta primers were used for the PCR. Clones were read by immunoSEQ multiplex PCR, and TCRdb kept only the in-frame ones, dropping some. This repertoire includes about 120,000 clones. The length of the CDR3 is 15 residues. Germline CDR1 is LGHNA and CDR2 is YSLEER. The V end lost 0 bases, the J end lost 4 bases, and 12 bases lay between the germline ends. It was healthy bone marrow donors who served as donors. At the time of sampling, donors were nominally healthy, though unrecorded immune exposures were likely. With respect to this clone: Its antigen is unknown.

The TCR comes from a man aged 40-49 years in good health and CMV-seropositive. The material sequenced was PBMCs. V and J are TRBV4-3 and TRBJ1-2; no clear D. This chain's CDR3 is CASSQDINSRYGYTF. Written as DNA, the CDR3 is TGCGCCAGCAGCCAAGATATAAACAGCCGCTATGGCTACACCTTC.